What follows are 16 T cell receptor beta chains derived from one specimen sequenced in a study of T cell responses to AZD1222 COVID-19 vaccine. Repertoires were generated with immunoSEQ multiplex PCR, while TCRdb's copy carries only in-frame clones and drops some. The data show 200,000 or so clones, with approximately 90% seen just once and 0.75% to 1% held by the top ten. This material consisted of peripheral blood, taken on day 0 of AZD1222 vaccination. These receptors were collected from an adult in good health.

V usage is TRBV6-5 and J usage is TRBJ2-7; 9 nucleotides align to TRBD2. J lost 2 bases, V lost 0 bases, and 5 bases had no gene match. Germline assignment: CDR1 MNHEY and CDR2 SVGAGI. CDR3 size: 16 residues. As DNA, the CDR3 is TGTGCCAGCAGTTACTCGGCGGGAGGGCGGACCTACGAGCAGTACTTC. Protein sequence: CASSYSAGGRTYEQYF.

V gene TRBV4-2 combines with J gene TRBJ1-2, with D possibly matching TRBD1 (5 bases). The CDR3 extends over 15 amino acids. Germline V gives CDR1 LGHNA, CDR2 YNFKEQ. V was clipped by 4 bases and J by 4 bases, with 16 bases between them. The CDR3 reads CASSPIGGGSYGYTF. The DNA of the CDR3 is TGTGCCAGCAGCCCCATCGGGGGAGGTAGCTATGGCTACACCTTC.

This clone was seen only a few times. The chain combines TRBV19 with TRBJ1-3, with D unclear. The CDR3 loop spans 15 amino acids. Looked up from germline, CDR1 is LNHDA and CDR2 is SQIVND (reference sequence). V shed 1 base and J shed 0 bases, with 7 bases lying between them. The CDR3 reads CASSIGSVSGNTIYF. In DNA form, the CDR3 reads TGTGCCAGTAGTATAGGTTCTGTCTCTGGAAACACCATATATTTT.

This chain connects TRBV21-1 to TRBJ2-4. TRBV21-1 is reported as a pseudogene. This CDR3 has 18 amino acids. Written as DNA, the CDR3 is TGTGCCAGCAGCCAGAGGGACCGGGGTTCGGGGACCAAAAACATTCAGTACTTC. It yields the protein CASSQRDRGSGTKNIQYF.

The chain links TRBV9 to TRBJ2-7, with 10 bases aligning to TRBD1. The V gene's germline CDR1 is SGDLS and CDR2 YYNGEE. J gave up 5 bases and V 3 bases, and 8 bases lay outside the gene matches. The CDR3 extends over 15 amino acids. The chain's CDR3 is CASSATGTGVDEQYF. DNA for the CDR3: TGTGCCAGCAGCGCTACCGGGACAGGGGTTGACGAGCAGTACTTC.

The CDR3 reads CASSQSLGTNEKLFF. The CDR3, as DNA: TGTGCCAGCAGCCAGAGCTTGGGCACTAATGAAAAACTGTTTTTT. The chain has TRBV5-4 and TRBJ1-4; D is unresolved. The germline V gene has CDR1 SGHNT and CDR2 YYREEE (reference sequence). V was pared by 4 bases and J by 2 bases, with 12 bases between. This CDR3 has 15 residues.

The V call is TRBV19, the J call TRBJ1-1; possibly TRBD1 for D (5 bases). CDR3 length: 15 amino acids. Trimming shortened V by 4 bases and J by 0 bases, and 12 bases separated the two germline ends. Germline V CDR1 and CDR2: LNHDA, SQIVND (reference sequence). CDR3 DNA sequence: TGTGCCAGTAGTACCCCCGACAGCTTGAACACTGAAGCTTTCTTT. As protein: CASSTPDSLNTEAFF.

The rearrangement joins TRBV28 to TRBJ1-1, with D possibly TRBD1 on 6 matching bases. V gave up 9 bases and J gave up 0 bases, with 17 bases separating them. The CDR3 extends over 15 amino acids. Per germline, CDR1 MDHEN and CDR2 SYDVKM. CDR3 bases: TGTGCCAGTGCGTATGAAGGGGGTATGAACACTGAAGCTTTCTTT. Translation: CASAYEGGMNTEAFF.

The chain uses TRBV5-1 and TRBJ2-3, with 15 bases aligning to TRBD2. From germline, CDR1 is SGHRS and CDR2 YFSETQ. The V and J ends lost 2 bases and 1 base, in that order; junction bases with no gene match: 5. The CDR3 contains 18 residues. This CDR3 is CASSFGGLAGGGTDTQYF. CDR3 bases: TGCGCCAGCAGCTTTGGGGGACTAGCGGGAGGCGGCACAGATACGCAGTATTTT.

V is TRBV19 and J is TRBJ2-1; D unresolved. The CDR3 runs to 14 residues. Trimming removed 5 bases from V and 1 base from J, with 9 bases in between. Germline V gene lookup returns CDR1 LNHDA and CDR2 SQIVND (reference sequence). CDR3 nucleotides: TGTGCCAGTAGTCCAGGCATGTCCTACAATGAGCAGTTCTTC. It is translated as CASSPGMSYNEQFF. The full variable domain, in which reference TRBV19 and TRBJ2-1 provide the parts outside the CDR3, is DGGITQSPKYLFRKEGQNVTLSCEQNLNHDAMYWYRQDPGQGLRLIYYSQIVNDFQKGDIAEGYSVSREKKESFPLTVTSAQKNPTAFYLCASSPGMSYNEQFFGPGTRLTVL.

The chain uses TRBV6-6 and TRBJ2-3; no definite D call. Germline CDR1 and CDR2: MNHNY and SVGAGI (reference sequence). This CDR3 spans 11 amino acids. V lost 3 bases to trimming and J lost 11 bases, with 9 bases between them. The CDR3 sequence is CASSYTEMQYF. The CDR3, as DNA: TGTGCCAGCAGTTATACAGAGATGCAGTATTTT.

V gene TRBV28 combines with J gene TRBJ1-1; 7 nucleotides line up with TRBD1. Germline lookup yields CDR1 MDHEN and CDR2 SYDVKM. V shed 7 bases, J shed 0 bases, and the junction held 8 bases outside the gene matches. This CDR3 comprises 15 residues. CDR3 residues: CASKIGGFMNTEAFF. Written as DNA, the CDR3 is TGTGCCAGCAAGATAGGGGGCTTCATGAACACTGAAGCTTTCTTT.

The CDR3 DNA follows: TGTGCCAGCAGCCCCGACGGTTCCGGGAGCTCCTTCTACGAGCAGTACTTC. It translates to CASSPDGSGSSFYEQYF. The chain employs TRBV7-3 and TRBJ2-7, with a possible D match to TRBD2 (6 bases). V was pared by 5 bases and J by 3 bases, with 23 bases between. From germline, CDR1 is SGHTA and CDR2 FQGTGA. The CDR3 extends over 17 amino acids.

CDR3 in DNA: TGTGCCAGCAGGAGGGACAGTTATAATTCACCCCTCCACTTT. Translated, it gives CASRRDSYNSPLHF. The V gene is TRBV6-4, the J gene TRBJ1-6; 7 bases match TRBD1. The CDR3 is 14 amino acids. Germline V CDR1 and CDR2: MRHNA, SNTAGT. V dropped 6 bases and J dropped 4; count of bases not matched to a gene: 3.

This rearrangement joins TRBV7-2 to TRBJ1-1; TRBD1 matches at 10 bases. In germline, CDR1 is SGHTA, CDR2 FQGNSA. There are 14 residues in the CDR3. With V trimmed by 2 bases and J by 7 bases, 4 bases remained unmatched. The CDR3 is CASSLRQGAGEAFF. The CDR3 DNA sequence: TGTGCCAGCAGCTTAAGACAGGGGGCGGGTGAAGCTTTCTTT.

The chain uses TRBV4-3 and TRBJ1-2; TRBD1 agrees at 12 bases. The CDR3 has 16 amino acids. Germline trimming cut 2 bases from V and 8 bases from J; bases unmatched to any gene: 9. The germline gives CDR1 LGHNA, CDR2 YSLEER. The CDR3 DNA reads TGCGCCAGCAGCCAATCACCGGGACAGGGGGCTCGGGGCTACACCTTC. This codes for CASSQSPGQGARGYTF.